Listed below are T cell receptor beta chains from one sample, sequenced in a study of cytomegalovirus exposure and HLA in healthy donors. TCRdb's copy holds only in-frame clones and misses some; the assay was immunoSEQ multiplex PCR. The table has some 130,000 clones, roughly 80% seen once. Sequencing was carried out using PBMCs. These TCRs come from a woman aged 45 to 65 in good health and CMV-seropositive. The CDR3 runs from the conserved cysteine through the conserved F or W. A D gene is named only where the DNA matches it firmly. For some rows the clone size is stated as once, few or many, or as a class when expanded; others skip it.

V gene,clone size,J gene,D gene,CDR3 DNA,CDR3 protein
TRBV4-2,-,TRBJ2-7,-,TGTGCCAGCAGCCAAGTCCAACAGGGTCCTGGGGAGCAGTACTTC,CASSQVQQGPGEQYF
TRBV4-3,-,TRBJ2-7,-,TGCGCCAGCAGCCGGAGGCAGGGGTACTCCTACGAGCAGTACTTC,CASSRRQGYSYEQYF
TRBV6-6,-,TRBJ2-1,TRBD1,TGTGCCAGCAGTACCGGACAGGGGCACTACAATGAGCAGTTCTTC,CASSTGQGHYNEQFF
TRBV28,-,TRBJ1-5,-,TGTGCCAGCACCCAGGGGAATCAGCCCCAGCATTTT,CASTQGNQPQHF
TRBV28,-,TRBJ1-4,-,TGTGCCAGCAGTTCCCCCCAGGGTTTGGATGCAACTAATGAAAAACTGTTTTTT,CASSSPQGLDATNEKLFF
TRBV6-1,-,TRBJ2-7,TRBD1,TGTGCCAGCCCTAGTCCGGACAGGGGGCTCTACGAGCAGTACTTC,CASPSPDRGLYEQYF
TRBV19,-,TRBJ2-1,TRBD2,TGTGCCAGTAGTGTCACTAGCGGGGGGTCCAGGGAAAATGAGCAGTTCTTC,CASSVTSGGSRENEQFF
TRBV28,-,TRBJ1-4,-,TGTGCCAGCAGTCCCACAGGGATTCGGGAAAAACTGTTTTTT,CASSPTGIREKLFF
TRBV6-6,-,TRBJ1-5,TRBD1,TGTGCCAGCATGGACAGGGTTCAGCCCCAGCATTTT,CASMDRVQPQHF
TRBV19,-,TRBJ2-7,TRBD2,TGTGCCAGTAGTAATAGCGGGGGGGCCTACGAGCAGTACTTC,CASSNSGGAYEQYF
TRBV2,-,TRBJ2-7,TRBD1,TGTGCCAGCAGAGGAAGGGACAGGGGGCTGAGCGAGCAGTACTTC,CASRGRDRGLSEQYF
TRBV5-3,-,TRBJ1-1,TRBD1,TGTGCCAGAAGCCCGCGTCCCGGGACAGGGATGAACACTGAAGCTTTCTTT,CARSPRPGTGMNTEAFF
TRBV6-1,-,TRBJ1-5,-,TGTGCCAGCATGGGCGGGGAAAGGCGGAATCAGCCCCAGCATTTT,CASMGGERRNQPQHF
TRBV28,once,TRBJ1-4,-,TGTGCCAGCTGGGGGGGGTGGGGGGCTCAAGAAAAACTGTTTTTT,CASWGGWGAQEKLFF
TRBV5-6,-,TRBJ1-2,-,TGTGCCAGCAGCAACCCTATGGGACTCTATGGCTACACCTTC,CASSNPMGLYGYTF
TRBV5-1,-,TRBJ2-2,-,TGCGCCAGCAGCCTGGACGATCTAGACACCGGGGAGCTGTTTTTT,CASSLDDLDTGELFF
TRBV15,-,TRBJ2-3,-,TGTGCCACCCAACCCACCTACACAGATACGCAGTATTTT,CATQPTYTDTQYF
TRBV9,-,TRBJ2-1,TRBD1,TGTGCCAGCAGCTTACCCGGGACAGGGTTTTACAATGAGCAGTTCTTC,CASSLPGTGFYNEQFF
TRBV6-1,-,TRBJ1-6,-,TGTGCCAGCAGTGGGCAGTGGCATAATTCACCCCTCCACTTT,CASSGQWHNSPLHF
TRBV18,-,TRBJ1-4,-,TGTGCCAGCTCACCATTCGTGGGCAATGAAAAACTGTTTTTT,CASSPFVGNEKLFF
TRBV19,few,TRBJ1-1,-,TGTGCCAGTAGCAGCCAGGGGAGCACTGAAGCTTTCTTT,CASSSQGSTEAFF
TRBV29-1,-,TRBJ2-3,-,TGCAGCGTCGGGGAGGGCACAGATACGCAGTATTTT,CSVGEGTDTQYF
TRBV14,once,TRBJ1-6,-,TGTGCCAGCAACCCAGGAGGAAATTCACCCCTCCACTTT,CASNPGGNSPLHF
TRBV5-1,-,TRBJ1-5,-,TGCGCCAGCAGCTTGGCGGGAGAGACCAATCAGCCCCAGCATTTT,CASSLAGETNQPQHF
TRBV2,-,TRBJ1-4,-,TGTGCCAGCATACGGGGCGGGGGTGAAAAACTGTTTTTT,CASIRGGGEKLFF
TRBV2,-,TRBJ2-5,TRBD1,TGTGCCAGCAACCTGGGACAGGGCTACCAAGAGACCCAGTACTTC,CASNLGQGYQETQYF
TRBV6-1,-,TRBJ1-2,-,TGTGCCAGCAGTCGTAACGAGTGGGGCTACACCTTC,CASSRNEWGYTF
TRBV7-8,-,TRBJ2-5,-,TGTGCCAGCAGCTTAGCACAGGGGGGGTTTTCGGAGACCCAGTACTTC,CASSLAQGGFSETQYF
TRBV27,few,TRBJ1-2,-,TGTGCCAGCAGTTTCTCAGTGAGAGCGGCGTATGGCTACACCTTC,CASSFSVRAAYGYTF
TRBV19,-,TRBJ1-3,-,TGTGCCAGTAGTATCGGACAGCTATTCTCTGGAAACACCATATATTTT,CASSIGQLFSGNTIYF
TRBV9,few,TRBJ2-7,-,TGTGCCAGCAGCGTAGAGGGCCATCTGGGAGGCGAGCAGTACTTC,CASSVEGHLGGEQYF
TRBV10-1,-,TRBJ2-1,TRBD2,TGCGCCAGCAGCCTCGGGACTAGCGAGCATGAGCAGTTCTTC,CASSLGTSEHEQFF
TRBV5-5,-,TRBJ1-2,-,TGTGCCAGCAGCTTTGACAGAAACTATGGCTACACCTTC,CASSFDRNYGYTF
TRBV4-3,-,TRBJ2-1,-,TGCGCCAGCAGCCAAGAATCTCAGGGCAATGAGCAGTTCTTC,CASSQESQGNEQFF
TRBV7-3,-,TRBJ2-7,-,TGTGCCAGCAGCATAATTTCAGGTTCCGAGCAGTACTTC,CASSIISGSEQYF
TRBV2,-,TRBJ2-3,-,TGTGCCAGCAGTGTAGGCGGGGAGGCCACAGATACGCAGTATTTT,CASSVGGEATDTQYF
TRBV7-2,-,TRBJ2-7,TRBD2,TGTGCCAGCAGCACCCCTAGCGGGGGGCCCTACGAGCAGTACTTC,CASSTPSGGPYEQYF
TRBV5-1,-,TRBJ2-7,-,TGCGCCAGCAGCCTCCTACAGGCAGGCGAGCAGTACTTC,CASSLLQAGEQYF
TRBV30,-,TRBJ1-1,TRBD1,TGTGCCTGGTGGACAGGTCGGAACACTGAAGCTTTCTTT,CAWWTGRNTEAFF
TRBV7-6,-,TRBJ2-5,TRBD2,TGTGCCAGCAGCCAGACTAGCGGGGGGCCCCAAGAGACCCAGTACTTC,CASSQTSGGPQETQYF
TRBV5-1,-,TRBJ2-2,-,TGCGCCAGCAGTAGACAGGCGAACACCGGGGAGCTGTTTTTT,CASSRQANTGELFF
TRBV7-8,once,TRBJ2-7,-,TGTGCCAGCAGCTTGGCCGGGGGCTCCTACGAGCAGTACTTC,CASSLAGGSYEQYF
TRBV9,-,TRBJ1-3,TRBD1,TGTGCCAGCAGCGCCAGACAGGGGCGCGGAAACACCATATATTTT,CASSARQGRGNTIYF
TRBV5-1,-,TRBJ2-2,TRBD1,TGCGCCAGCAGCTCGACAGGGGGGGACACCGGGGAGCTGTTTTTT,CASSSTGGDTGELFF
TRBV6-1,-,TRBJ2-1,-,TGTGCCAGCAGTCCCTTAGGGGGTTTAGATGAGCAGTTCTTC,CASSPLGGLDEQFF
TRBV7-6,once,TRBJ2-7,-,TGTGCCAGCAGCTTATCAACAGAGCCCTACGAGCAGTACTTC,CASSLSTEPYEQYF
TRBV21-1,-,TRBJ1-5,-,TGTGCCAGCAGCAGTGGCCAAGGCGCAGGGGGACACAATCAGCCCCAGCATTTT,CASSSGQGAGGHNQPQHF
TRBV5-4,-,TRBJ2-3,-,TGTGCCAGCAGCTTGTTCGGGGGCACAGATACGCAGTATTTT,CASSLFGGTDTQYF
TRBV9,-,TRBJ1-4,-,TGTGCCAGCAGCGCCCCGACTGCAACTAATGAAAAACTGTTTTTT,CASSAPTATNEKLFF
TRBV30,once,TRBJ1-6,-,TGTGCCTGGGAGGCCCGACCGAGCTCCTATAATTCACCCCTCCACTTT,CAWEARPSSYNSPLHF
TRBV28,-,TRBJ2-7,-,TGTGCCAGCAGTTCCGCAGGGAAAACCTACGAGCAGTACTTC,CASSSAGKTYEQYF
TRBV6-5,-,TRBJ2-7,TRBD1,TGTGCCAGCAGTTACTCTAGAACAGGGGGCCTCGAGCAGTACTTC,CASSYSRTGGLEQYF
TRBV5-1,-,TRBJ2-1,TRBD1,TGCGCCAGCAGCTTAGGGACAGGGGTCAATGAGCAGTTCTTC,CASSLGTGVNEQFF
TRBV2,few,TRBJ2-7,TRBD1,TGTGCCAGCAGTCTAACCGGGACAGGGTCGTACGAGCAGTACTTC,CASSLTGTGSYEQYF
TRBV13,-,TRBJ1-3,-,TGTGCCAGCATCACCTCCGCCGGTGGAAACACCATATATTTT,CASITSAGGNTIYF
TRBV20-1,-,TRBJ2-3,-,TGCAGTGCTCCCAGCGGAGATACGCAGTATTTT,CSAPSGDTQYF
TRBV2,-,TRBJ2-5,-,TGTGCCAGCAGTAGACTAGGGGTAGAGACCCAGTACTTC,CASSRLGVETQYF
TRBV4-2,-,TRBJ2-1,TRBD2,TGTGCCAGCAGCCACACACTAGCGGGGGGGCCGTTTTCCTACAATGAGCAGTTCTTC,CASSHTLAGGPFSYNEQFF